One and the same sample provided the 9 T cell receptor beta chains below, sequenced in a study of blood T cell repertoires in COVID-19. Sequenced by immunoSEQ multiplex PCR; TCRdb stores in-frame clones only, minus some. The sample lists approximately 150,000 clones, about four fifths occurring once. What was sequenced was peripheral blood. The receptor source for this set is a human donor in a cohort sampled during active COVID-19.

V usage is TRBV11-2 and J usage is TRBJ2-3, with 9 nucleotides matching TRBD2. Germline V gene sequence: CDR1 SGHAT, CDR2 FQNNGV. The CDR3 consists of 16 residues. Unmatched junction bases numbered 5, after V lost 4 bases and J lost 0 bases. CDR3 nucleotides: TGTGCCAGCAGCTCCGTGACTAGCGGTAGCACAGATACGCAGTATTTT. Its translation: CASSSVTSGSTDTQYF.

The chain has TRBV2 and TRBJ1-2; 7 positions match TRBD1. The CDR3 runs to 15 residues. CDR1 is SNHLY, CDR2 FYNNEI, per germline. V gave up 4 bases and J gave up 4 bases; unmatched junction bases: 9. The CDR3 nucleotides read TGTGCCAGCAGTGGAACGGGACAGAAATCCTATGGCTACACCTTC. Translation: CASSGTGQKSYGYTF.

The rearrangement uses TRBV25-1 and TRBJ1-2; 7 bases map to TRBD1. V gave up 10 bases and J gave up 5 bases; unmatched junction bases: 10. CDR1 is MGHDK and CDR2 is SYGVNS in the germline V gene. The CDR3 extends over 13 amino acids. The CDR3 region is CATYRGLGYGYTF. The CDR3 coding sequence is TGTGCCACCTACAGGGGTCTTGGGTATGGCTACACCTTC.

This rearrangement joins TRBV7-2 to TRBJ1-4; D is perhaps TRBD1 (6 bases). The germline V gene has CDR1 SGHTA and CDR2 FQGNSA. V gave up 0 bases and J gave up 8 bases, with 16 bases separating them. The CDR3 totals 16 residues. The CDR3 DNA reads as TGTGCCAGCAGCTTAGCGGGGACACAGCAGCACGAAAAACTGTTTTTT. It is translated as CASSLAGTQQHEKLFF.

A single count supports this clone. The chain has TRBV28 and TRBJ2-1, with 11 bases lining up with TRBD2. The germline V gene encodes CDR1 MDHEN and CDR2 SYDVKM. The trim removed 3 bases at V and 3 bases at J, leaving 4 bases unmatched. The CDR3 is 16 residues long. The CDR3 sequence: CASSLTSGAIYNEQFF. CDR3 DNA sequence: TGTGCCAGCAGTTTGACTAGCGGGGCAATCTACAATGAGCAGTTCTTC.

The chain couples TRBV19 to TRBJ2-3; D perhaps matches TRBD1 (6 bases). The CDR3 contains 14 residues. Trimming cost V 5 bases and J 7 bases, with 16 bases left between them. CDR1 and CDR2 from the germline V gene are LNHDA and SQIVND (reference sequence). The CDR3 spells CASSLAGDVNTQYF. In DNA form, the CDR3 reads TGTGCCAGTAGTCTTGCAGGGGACGTAAATACGCAGTATTTT.

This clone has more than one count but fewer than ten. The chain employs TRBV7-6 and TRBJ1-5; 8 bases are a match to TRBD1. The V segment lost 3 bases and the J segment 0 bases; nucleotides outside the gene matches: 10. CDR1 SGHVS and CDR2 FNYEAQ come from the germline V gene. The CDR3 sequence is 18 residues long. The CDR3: CASSLFSGTGYSNQPQHF. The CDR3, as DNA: TGTGCCAGCAGCTTGTTCTCCGGGACAGGTTATAGCAATCAGCCCCAGCATTTT.

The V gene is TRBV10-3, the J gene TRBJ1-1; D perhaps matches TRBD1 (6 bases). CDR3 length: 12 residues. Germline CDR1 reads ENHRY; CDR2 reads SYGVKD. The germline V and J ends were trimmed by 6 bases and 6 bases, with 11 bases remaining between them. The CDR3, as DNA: TGTGCCATCAGCCCCCAGGGGCCTGAAGCTTTCTTT. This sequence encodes CAISPQGPEAFF.

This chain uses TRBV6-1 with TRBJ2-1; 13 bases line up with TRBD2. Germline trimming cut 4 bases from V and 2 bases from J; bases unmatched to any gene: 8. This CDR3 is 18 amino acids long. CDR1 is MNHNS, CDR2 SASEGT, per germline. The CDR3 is CASSGTSGRAAPYNEQFF. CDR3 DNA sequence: TGTGCCAGCAGTGGAACTAGCGGGAGGGCCGCCCCCTACAATGAGCAGTTCTTC.